A selection of T cell receptor beta chains follows, all from one sample in a study of T cells in Graves' hyperthyroidism and ophthalmopathy. Using its own MiXCR run on the multiplex PCR reads, TCRdb lists one record per CDR3 protein. The sample has roughly 700,000 distinct CDR3 sequences, approximately 40% seen once. Sequencing was performed on blood. The origin of the receptors is a middle-aged woman with Graves' hyperthyroidism. Both conserved end residues are trimmed from each CDR3.

TRBV7-3	TRBJ1-1	ASSAGQENAEAF
TRBV7-2	TRBJ1-5	ASSLEQRPDNSNQPQH
TRBV9	TRBJ2-5	ASSLHRGAGEETQY
TRBV5-1	TRBJ2-7	ASTVLYEQY
TRBV4-3	TRBJ1-1	ASSQGTGVNTEAF
TRBV10-3	TRBJ2-1	AIRGTSGSSYNEQF
TRBV7-9	TRBJ1-2	ASSSRTGTYGYT
TRBV5-8	TRBJ1-2	ASSWTRDKAAGYT
TRBV19	TRBJ1-5	ASAQQGLYSNQPQH
TRBV19	TRBJ1-2	ASTKGQSNYGYT
TRBV10-3	TRBJ1-6	AISDVGYNSPLH
TRBV5-6	TRBJ2-3	ASSLEGDTQY
TRBV7-8	NA	ASSLGTEYNEQF
TRBV6-6	TRBJ2-2	ASSTGDGELF
TRBV15	TRBJ1-4	ATSRVVSGGEKLF
TRBV24-1	TRBJ2-5	ATSETNSVFETQY
TRBV11-2	TRBJ2-7	ASSLSQVTYEQY
TRBV12-3/TRBV12-4	TRBJ2-7	ASRLSETGLAYEQY
TRBV5-1	TRBJ1-2	ASSLGTGGSYGYT
TRBV20-1	TRBJ2-6	SARGPLETSGKVRGANVLT
TRBV12-3/TRBV12-4	TRBJ1-5	ASSLGDQPQH
TRBV24-1	TRBJ1-5	ATSETGAPQH
TRBV24-1	TRBJ1-1	ATSDPMGTEAF
TRBV12-3/TRBV12-4	TRBJ1-1	ASSSRQGTEAF
TRBV20-1	TRBJ2-5	SAREGLAGKETQY
TRBV7-2	TRBJ2-3	ASSLARRGLSTDTQY
TRBV6-5	TRBJ2-7	ATGAYEQY
TRBV2	TRBJ1-1	ASRERGNTEAF
TRBV12-3/TRBV12-4	TRBJ2-7	ASSLYGQGYEQY
TRBV14	TRBJ2-7	ASSHLGLPPYEQY
TRBV6-6	TRBJ1-6	ASSKGTGGVPYSPLH
TRBV7-9	TRBJ1-1	ASSQAGKDMNTEAF
TRBV24-1	TRBJ2-2	ATSDFPGRENTGELF
TRBV19	TRBJ1-2	ASSISLLGIGGYT
TRBV11-3	TRBJ1-5	ASSLTPALLQPQH
TRBV5-1	TRBJ2-2	ASSIREPGTGELL
TRBV5-1	TRBJ1-2	ASSPGQGIVRGYT